The 10 T cell receptor beta chains in this list originate from one sample, sequenced in a study of cytomegalovirus exposure and HLA in healthy donors. Primers for the PCR totalled 60 Vbeta and 13 Jbeta. Clones were read by immunoSEQ multiplex PCR, and TCRdb kept only the in-frame ones, dropping some. There are some 180,000 clones in the sample, with roughly 6.7% held by the top ten. The sequenced sample was PBMCs. The source is a man aged 30-40 years in good health and CMV-seronegative.

The chain joins TRBV27 to TRBJ2-7; 10 nucleotides match TRBD2. The V segment lost 5 bases and the J segment 1 base; nucleotides outside the gene matches: 2. The CDR3 runs to 14 residues. Germline V gene sequence: CDR1 MNHEY, CDR2 SMNVEV (reference sequence). DNA of the CDR3: TGTGCCAGCAGTAAAGCGGGAGGGTCCTACGAGCAGTACTTC. It is translated as CASSKAGGSYEQYF.

CDR3 sequence (DNA): TGTGCCAGCACCATCCGGGGGGGGCAAAGTGAGCAGTTCTTC. As protein: CASTIRGGQSEQFF. The chain has TRBV11-3 and TRBJ2-1; 8 positions match TRBD2. V lost 7 bases, J lost 9 bases, and 11 bases stayed unmatched. Germline CDR1 and CDR2: SGHNT and YENEEA. The CDR3 totals 14 residues.

V is TRBV5-5 and J is TRBJ1-2, with D maybe TRBD1 (6 bases). This CDR3 spans 13 amino acids. Germline lookup yields CDR1 SGHKS and CDR2 YYEKEE (reference sequence). Trimming left V 7 bases short and J 4 bases short, with 14 bases between. The CDR3, as DNA: TGTGCCAGCCAGGGGCAGGAAAGCTATGGCTACACCTTC. Protein sequence: CASQGQESYGYTF.

The V call is TRBV28, the J call TRBJ2-7; TRBD2 matches at 9 bases. Germline lookup yields CDR1 MDHEN and CDR2 SYDVKM. The CDR3 runs 13 residues. V shed 6 bases and J 2 bases; nucleotides not matched to a gene: 2. In nucleotides, the CDR3 is TGTGCCAGCAGGACTAGCGGTACCTACGAGCAGTACTTC. Translated, it gives CASRTSGTYEQYF.

Here the CDR3 reads CASSLGGTSYEQYF. The CDR3 nucleotides are TGTGCCAGCAGCTTAGGGGGCACCTCCTACGAGCAGTACTTC. The chain combines TRBV11-2 with TRBJ2-7; D is perhaps TRBD1 (5 bases). The CDR3 runs to 14 residues. The V end lost 1 base, the J end lost 0 bases, and 7 bases lay between the germline ends. Germline lookup yields CDR1 SGHAT and CDR2 FQNNGV.

V gene TRBV7-9 combines with J gene TRBJ1-2; 7 positions match TRBD1. The CDR3 loop spans 13 amino acids. Germline lookup yields CDR1 SEHNR and CDR2 FQNEAQ (reference sequence). Losses at the gene ends were 5 bases for V and 2 bases for J; bases not matched to a gene: 2. The CDR3 region is CASSPGQNYGYTF. DNA for the CDR3: TGTGCCAGCAGCCCGGGACAGAACTATGGCTACACCTTC.

The chain is built from TRBV2 and TRBJ1-4; D perhaps matches TRBD1 (6 bases). V dropped 5 bases and J dropped 4 bases, with 11 bases sitting between them. The CDR3 loop spans 14 amino acids. Germline V gives CDR1 SNHLY, CDR2 FYNNEI. CDR3 loop: CASSRDKYNEKLFF. CDR3 DNA: TGTGCCAGCAGTCGGGACAAATATAATGAAAAACTGTTTTTT.

The chain is built from TRBV7-9 and TRBJ1-1; D uncertain. Trimming pared 1 base from V and 8 bases from J, leaving 11 bases between. The CDR3 loop spans 13 amino acids. CDR1 and CDR2 from the germline V gene are SEHNR and FQNEAQ (reference sequence). The CDR3 loop is CASSLGGLLEAFF. As DNA, the CDR3 is TGTGCCAGCAGCTTAGGCGGCCTCCTCGAAGCTTTCTTT. The full variable domain, in which reference TRBV7-9 and TRBJ1-1 provide the parts outside the CDR3, is DTGVSQNPRHKITKRGQNVTFRCDPISEHNRLYWYRQTLGQGPEFLTYFQNEAQLEKSRLLSDRFSAERPKGSFSTLEIQRTEQGDSAMYLCASSLGGLLEAFFGQGTRLTVV.

The chain has TRBV27 and TRBJ1-2; 9 positions agree with TRBD1. The CDR3 spans 16 residues. Trimming at V came to 3 bases and at J to 8 bases, leaving 13 bases not matched to a gene. Germline V gene data show CDR1 as MNHEY and CDR2 as SMNVEV (reference sequence). The CDR3 coding sequence is TGTGCCAGCAGTTTTTCTCAGGGACAGGGATCCAGCGGCTACACCTTC. This codes for CASSFSQGQGSSGYTF.

This chain uses TRBV5-1 with TRBJ2-5, with D possibly matching TRBD1 (7 bases). Between the trimmed V and J ends, which lost 4 bases and 7 bases, there was a span of 20 bases. Germline V CDR1 and CDR2: SGHRS, YFSETQ. CDR3 size: 15 residues. CDR3 bases: TGCGCCAGCAGCGGACTACAGGGCTCAGGGGGGACCCAGTACTTC. This codes for CASSGLQGSGGTQYF. The whole variable domain, filled in from reference TRBV5-1 and TRBJ2-5, reads KAGVTQTPRYLIKTRGQQVTLSCSPISGHRSVSWYQQTPGQGLQFLFEYFSETQRNKGNFPGRFSGRQFSNSRSEMNVSTLELGDSALYLCASSGLQGSGGTQYFGPGTRLLVL.